Shown below are 18 T cell receptor beta chains from a single sample sequenced in a study of OX40 agonist ivuxolimab in advanced cancers. Assay: immunoSEQ multiplex PCR; the TCRdb copy retains only in-frame clones and omits some. The sample has some 62,000 clones; about 89% are singletons. Sequenced here: CD4+ or CD8+ T cells sorted from blood, sampled in a trial of the OX40 agonist ivuxolimab. Every receptor here comes from an adult with an advanced solid tumor such as melanoma, head and neck, liver or kidney cancer.

The V call is TRBV18, the J call TRBJ2-1; D may be TRBD1 or TRBD2 (5 bases each). Germline-derived CDR1 and CDR2 are KGHSH and LQKENI. The CDR3 has 14 amino acids. With 2 bases removed from V and 6 bases from J, the gap between germline ends came to 11 bases. CDR3: CASSPVSGLNEQFF. CDR3 DNA sequence: TGTGCCAGCTCACCAGTATCGGGGCTCAATGAGCAGTTCTTC.

The chain links TRBV6-6 to TRBJ1-2; 7 nucleotides align to TRBD1. J lost 5 bases, V lost 6 bases, and 9 bases had no gene match. This CDR3 comprises 14 residues. The germline gives CDR1 MNHNY, CDR2 SVGAGI (reference sequence). The CDR3 loop is CASSRAGTEYGYTF. In nucleotides, the CDR3 is TGTGCCAGCAGCCGCGCCGGGACAGAATATGGCTACACCTTC.

The chain couples TRBV29-1 to TRBJ1-3; no definite D call. The CDR3 spans 15 residues. Germline values: CDR1 SQVTM, CDR2 ANQGSEA. With 4 bases removed from V and 0 bases from J, the gap between germline ends came to 13 bases. The CDR3 sequence is CSVGIQLTSGNTIYF. Here the CDR3 DNA reads TGCAGCGTTGGGATTCAGCTGACCTCTGGAAACACCATATATTTT.

This clone was counted a single time. This rearrangement joins TRBV6-1 to TRBJ2-2; no clear D. The germline V gene encodes CDR1 MNHNS and CDR2 SASEGT. CDR3 length: 15 residues. V gave up 0 bases and J gave up 3 bases, with 8 bases separating them. CDR3 DNA: TGTGCCAGCAGTGAAGCAGCTACCCACACCGGGGAGCTGTTTTTT. Translating gives CASSEAATHTGELFF.

The CDR3 nucleotides are TGTGCCAGCAGCCCCAGGGGAGCAGCCAAAAACATTCAGTACTTC. It translates to CASSPRGAAKNIQYF. This rearrangement joins TRBV7-8 to TRBJ2-4; TRBD1 might be the D (6 bases). The CDR3 extends over 15 amino acids. V was shortened by 5 bases and J by 0 bases, with 11 bases between the two germline ends. Germline V gene sequence: CDR1 SGHVS, CDR2 FQNEAQ.

This clone has only a few counts. This chain joins TRBV19 and TRBJ2-5, with 7 nucleotides matching TRBD1. This CDR3 has 16 amino acids. Per the germline V gene, CDR1 is LNHDA and CDR2 is SQIVND (reference sequence). The trim removed 3 bases at V and 2 bases at J, leaving 9 bases unmatched. The CDR3 sequence is CASSIGLRRGQETQYF. The CDR3 DNA follows: TGTGCCAGTAGTATTGGTCTTCGCAGGGGGCAAGAGACCCAGTACTTC.

The chain has TRBV15 and TRBJ1-2, with D unclear. The germline CDR1 and CDR2 sequences are LNHNV and YYDKDF (reference sequence). CDR3 length: 16 amino acids. Trimming stripped 0 bases from V and 4 bases from J, with 15 bases between. CDR3 loop: CATSRDREGPAYGYTF. In DNA, the CDR3 is TGTGCCACCAGCAGAGATCGGGAAGGACCTGCCTATGGCTACACCTTC.

The gene calls are TRBV5-6 and TRBJ2-7; TRBD1 is a possible D gene (6 bases). V lost 4 bases, J lost 5 bases, and 16 bases lay in between. The V gene's germline CDR1 is SGHDT and CDR2 YYEEEE. This CDR3 has 14 residues. The CDR3: CASSLVSRDNEQYF. DNA of the CDR3: TGTGCCAGCAGCCTGGTCAGTAGGGACAACGAGCAGTACTTC.

This clone was seen just once. This chain uses TRBV7-8 with TRBJ1-1; D gene unclear. Trimming left V 0 bases short and J 1 base short, with 6 bases between. This CDR3 has 14 amino acids. From germline, CDR1 is SGHVS and CDR2 FQNEAQ. The CDR3 DNA reads TGTGCCAGCAGCTTAGCGGGGAAGAACACTGAAGCTTTCTTT. As protein: CASSLAGKNTEAFF. Combining the CDR3 with reference TRBV7-8 and TRBJ1-1 gives the whole variable domain GAGVSQSPRYKVAKRGQDVALRCDPISGHVSLFWYQQALGQGPEFLTYFQNEAQLDKSGLPSDRFFAERPEGSVSTLKIQRTQQEDSAVYLCASSLAGKNTEAFFGQGTRLTVV.

This chain links TRBV28 with TRBJ2-1; perhaps TRBD2 as D (6 bases). The V gene's germline CDR1 is MDHEN and CDR2 SYDVKM. This CDR3 is 16 amino acids long. V was shortened by 3 bases and J by 2 bases, with 14 bases between the two germline ends. The CDR3 is CASSLKPGAPYNEQFF. The CDR3 coding sequence is TGTGCCAGCAGTTTGAAACCGGGAGCCCCCTACAATGAGCAGTTCTTC.

The chain joins TRBV5-3 to TRBJ1-5, with 7 bases lining up with TRBD1. Being an ORF, TRBV5-3 has a function that is uncertain. Unmatched junction bases numbered 2, after V lost 2 bases and J lost 0 bases. The CDR3 is 15 amino acids. The CDR3 spells CARSFGTDSNQPQHF. In nucleotides, the CDR3 is TGTGCCAGAAGCTTTGGGACAGATAGCAATCAGCCCCAGCATTTT.

The gene calls are TRBV18 and TRBJ1-1; D perhaps matches TRBD1 (6 bases). The CDR3 totals 13 residues. V was pared by 7 bases and J by 7 bases, with 16 bases between. From germline, CDR1 is KGHSH and CDR2 LQKENI. The DNA of the CDR3 is TGTGCCAGCTGGACAGTGAGATCGAATGAAGCTTTCTTT. Encoded protein: CASWTVRSNEAFF. The full variable domain, with the rest looked up from reference TRBV18 and TRBJ1-1, is NAGVMQNPRHLVRRRGQEARLRCSPMKGHSHVYWYRQLPEEGLKFMVYLQKENIIDESGMPKERFSAEFPKEGPSILRIQQVVRGDSAAYFCASWTVRSNEAFFGQGTRLTVV.

CDR3 in amino acids: CASSPGLGGTEAKNIQYF. CDR3 DNA: TGTGCCAGCAGTCCTGGCTTGGGGGGTACCGAAGCCAAAAACATTCAGTACTTC. The chain employs TRBV27 and TRBJ2-4; D is possibly TRBD2 (6 bases). CDR3 length: 18 amino acids. Trimming took off 5 bases at V and 0 bases at J, with 20 bases between the two ends. The V gene's germline CDR1 is MNHEY and CDR2 SMNVEV (reference sequence).

The rearrangement joins TRBV7-3 to TRBJ2-1, with TRBD2 matching over 7 bases. Unmatched junction bases numbered 5, after V lost 5 bases and J lost 7 bases. Germline lookup yields CDR1 SGHTA and CDR2 FQGTGA. CDR3 size: 13 residues. As DNA, the CDR3 is TGTGCCAGCAGCATACTAGCGCAGAATGAGCAGTTCTTC. Translation: CASSILAQNEQFF.

In this sample, this clone turned up many times. This chain uses TRBV12-5 with TRBJ2-7; D unclear. Per germline, CDR1 LGHNT and CDR2 FRNRAP. V was pared by 8 bases and J by 7 bases, with 15 bases between. This CDR3 is built from 12 residues. The CDR3 nucleotides read TGTGCTAGTAAGGGAAGGACCCAGGAGCAGTACTTC. As protein: CASKGRTQEQYF.

A word on this clone: At one boundary the junction diverges from the germline segment, which might be a read error. The chain carries TRBV7-9 and TRBJ1-2; 9 bases map to TRBD1. The CDR3 is made up of 13 amino acids. Germline CDR1 SEHNR, CDR2 FQNEAQ (reference sequence). The CDR3 loop is CASSLASDRGRAF. The CDR3 DNA reads TGTGCCAGCAGCTTAGCGTCGGACAGGGGCAGGGCCTTC.

The V and J genes are TRBV28 and TRBJ2-3; D remains unclear. CDR3 length: 13 amino acids. The germline CDR1 and CDR2 sequences are MDHEN and SYDVKM. Trimming shortened V by 8 bases and J by 1 base, and 10 bases separated the two germline ends. CDR3 sequence (DNA): TGTGCCAGCCTGGCGTCAGGCACAGATACGCAGTATTTT. The encoded protein is CASLASGTDTQYF.

V gene TRBV29-1 combines with J gene TRBJ1-2; 8 positions agree with TRBD1. The CDR3 is 15 residues long. V trimming: 7 bases; J trimming: 4 bases; junction bases outside the gene matches: 14. Germline CDR1 reads SQVTM; CDR2 reads ANQGSEA. In nucleotides, the CDR3 is TGCAGCGCGGAGACGGACAGGGCCAGGGGCTATGGCTACACCTTC. Its translation is CSAETDRARGYGYTF.